The entry that follows covers one T cell receptor (beta chain) sequence. Sequenced by immunoSEQ multiplex PCR; TCRdb stores in-frame clones only, minus some. The sample includes roughly 100,000 clones, approximately 90% seen only once; the top ten take 4% to 5.5%. These data originate in a study of blood T cell repertoires in COVID-19. V shed 5 bases and J shed 6 bases, with 11 bases lying between them. Germline loops: CDR1 MNHNY, CDR2 SVGAGI (reference sequence). The CDR3 is 13 amino acids. Source material: peripheral blood. The TCR originated in a woman in her forties or fifties with COVID-19, enrolled during active disease. The chain couples TRBV6-6 to TRBJ2-1; maybe TRBD2 (5 bases). The CDR3 sequence is CASSRQEANEQFF. CDR3 in DNA: TGTGCCAGCAGTCGCCAGGAGGCCAATGAGCAGTTCTTC.